This is a list of T cell receptor beta chains from one sample in a study of T cells in Graves' hyperthyroidism and ophthalmopathy. TCRdb redid the calling of the multiplex PCR reads with MiXCR, one entry per CDR3 protein. The sample consists of more than 500,000 distinct CDR3 sequences, around 50% of them appearing once. The sample consisted of peripheral blood or thyroid tissue (not recorded which). All receptors come from an adult woman with Graves' disease, either hyperthyroidism or ophthalmopathy (not recorded which). Each CDR3 is given with its conserved first and last residue. The D gene is left open where the match is weak. Expanded clones are given a class, and other clones once, few, many or no size at all.

TRBV12-3/TRBV12-4	NA	TRBJ1-5	NA	CASSPGGTNQPQHF	TGTGCCAGCAGCCCGGGGGGGACGAATCAGCCCCAGCATTTT
TRBV16	NA	TRBJ1-3	many	CASSPPARSAYGNTIYF	TGTGCCAGCAGCCCTCCCGCCCGGTCTGCGTACGGAAACACCATATATTTT
TRBV15	NA	TRBJ1-5	NA	CATSRQPGQPQHF	TGTGCCACCAGCAGACAACCTGGCCAGCCCCAGCATTTT
TRBV20-1	NA	TRBJ1-6	NA	CSASRGESPLHF	TGCAGTGCTAGTAGGGGGGAGTCACCCCTCCACTTT
TRBV7-9	NA	TRBJ1-1	many	CASSLDSEAFF	TGTGCCAGCAGCTTAGACAGTGAAGCTTTCTTT
TRBV3-1	NA	TRBJ2-2	once	CASSQVQAVNTGELFF	TGTGCCAGCAGCCAAGTACAGGCCGTGAACACCGGGGAGCTGTTTTTT
TRBV9	NA	TRBJ1-1	NA	CASSGGTFTEAFF	TGTGCCAGCAGCGGCGGGACCTTCACTGAAGCTTTCTTT
TRBV6-1	NA	TRBJ1-4	NA	CASSEASGRPTNEKLFF	TGTGCCAGCAGTGAAGCGTCGGGACGCCCAACTAATGAAAAACTGTTTTTT
TRBV2	NA	TRBJ2-6	once	CASSREGGANVLTF	TGTGCCAGCAGTCGTGAGGGGGGGGCCAACGTCCTGACTTTC
TRBV4-1	NA	TRBJ1-6	many	CASSQDQGSYNSPLHF	TGCGCCAGCAGCCAAGATCAGGGATCCTATAATTCACCCCTCCACTTT
TRBV9	NA	TRBJ1-2	NA	CASSAEERDYGYTF	TGTGCCAGCAGCGCGGAAGAAAGGGACTATGGCTACACCTTC
TRBV7-2	NA	TRBJ1-6	NA	CASSKDRNNSPLHF	TGTGCCAGCAGCAAAGACAGGAATAATTCACCCCTCCACTTT
TRBV20-1	NA	TRBJ1-6	NA	CSAGDVIVYNSPLHF	TGCAGTGCCGGGGACGTGATAGTTTATAATTCACCCCTCCACTTT
TRBV18	NA	TRBJ1-2	NA	CASSPSDGSRGYTF	TGTGCCAGCTCACCCTCGGACGGAAGTAGGGGCTACACCTTC
TRBV6-1	NA	TRBJ2-5	once	CASSEGAARQETQYF	TGTGCCAGCAGTGAAGGGGCAGCCAGACAAGAGACCCAGTACTTC
TRBV7-2	NA	TRBJ2-5	many	CASSLKRVGTQYF	TGTGCCAGCAGCTTAAAGAGGGTTGGGACCCAGTACTTC
TRBV29-1	NA	TRBJ2-7	few	CSVAVGSEQYF	TGCAGCGTTGCAGTGGGGAGCGAGCAGTACTTC
TRBV3-1	NA	TRBJ2-7	many	CASSQLNEQYF	TGTGCCAGCAGCCAGTTGAACGAGCAGTACTTC
TRBV11-2	NA	TRBJ2-7	many	CASTYLRVHEQYF	TGTGCCAGCACCTACCTCAGGGTCCACGAGCAGTACTTC
TRBV7-2	NA	TRBJ2-5	NA	CASSLGWGSGETQYF	TGTGCCAGCAGCCTCGGTTGGGGGTCGGGGGAGACCCAGTACTTC
TRBV7-9	TRBD1	TRBJ1-4	NA	CASSHGQATTNEKLFF	TGTGCCAGCAGCCATGGACAGGCGACAACTAATGAAAAACTGTTTTTT
TRBV10-3	TRBD1	TRBJ2-5	NA	CAISASDRDQETQYF	TGTGCCATCAGTGCTTCTGACAGGGACCAAGAGACCCAGTACTTC
TRBV7-8	NA	TRBJ1-1	NA	CASRVIGNTEAFF	TGTGCCAGCAGAGTCATCGGGAACACTGAAGCTTTCTTT
TRBV29-1	TRBD2	TRBJ2-6	many	CSVDTSGNSGANVLTF	TGCAGCGTTGACACTAGCGGGAACTCTGGGGCCAACGTCCTGACTTTC
TRBV10-3	TRBD1	TRBJ1-6	NA	CAIRVEGADNSPLHF	TGTGCCATCAGGGTGGAGGGGGCAGATAATTCACCCCTCCACTTT
TRBV4-1	NA	TRBJ2-5	many	CASSPSMIQETQYF	TGCGCCAGCAGCCCTTCGATGATACAAGAGACCCAGTACTTC
TRBV7-9	NA	TRBJ2-2	many	CASSWPPPGELFF	TGTGCCAGCAGCTGGCCTCCACCTGGGGAGCTGTTTTTT
TRBV19	NA	TRBJ1-2	NA	CASSDSWVGGYTF	TGTGCCAGTAGTGATTCTTGGGTTGGTGGCTACACCTTC
TRBV29-1	NA	TRBJ2-5	many	CSERRSQETQYF	TGCAGCGAGCGTCGGTCCCAAGAGACCCAGTACTTC
TRBV18	NA	TRBJ1-1	once	CASSPSQGMNTEAFF	TGTGCCAGCTCACCTTCGCAGGGGATGAACACTGAAGCTTTCTTT
TRBV10-3	NA	TRBJ2-3	many	CAISDRGPRETDTQYF	TGTGCCATCAGTGATCGCGGGCCCCGGGAAACAGATACGCAGTATTTT
TRBV25-1	TRBD2	TRBJ2-1	NA	CASSELGSSGRRKNEQFF	TGTGCCAGCAGTGAATTAGGGTCTAGCGGGAGGAGGAAGAATGAGCAGTTCTTC
TRBV20-1	NA	TRBJ1-2	few	CSASGLAGGYDGYTF	TGCAGTGCTTCGGGACTAGCGGGAGGGTACGATGGCTACACCTTC
TRBV29-1	NA	TRBJ1-2	many	CSVDDRVWGYTF	TGCAGCGTTGACGACAGAGTGTGGGGCTACACCTTC
TRBV25-1	TRBD1	TRBJ1-6	NA	CACSAIGGTANSPLHF	TGTGCCTGCAGTGCTATCGGGGGGACAGCTAATTCACCCCTCCACTTT
TRBV10-3	NA	TRBJ1-1	few	CAISEVRMNTEAFF	TGTGCCATCAGTGAAGTACGGATGAACACTGAAGCTTTCTTT
TRBV2	TRBD2	TRBJ2-5	NA	CASSRGTSGRAVETQYF	TGTGCCAGCAGTCGCGGGACTAGCGGGAGGGCCGTGGAGACCCAGTACTTC
TRBV2	NA	TRBJ1-1	NA	CASRGGTSTEAFF	TGTGCCAGCAGGGGTGGGACAAGCACTGAAGCTTTCTTT
TRBV11-2	TRBD2	TRBJ2-5	NA	CASSARGLAKETQYF	TGTGCCAGCAGCGCACGGGGACTAGCGAAAGAGACCCAGTACTTC
TRBV7-2	NA	TRBJ1-4	few	CASSLTEATNEKLFF	TGTGCCAGCAGCTTAACCGAAGCAACTAATGAAAAACTGTTTTTT
TRBV7-2	TRBD1	TRBJ1-1	NA	CASSLMGQGAFF	TGTGCCAGCAGCTTAATGGGACAGGGAGCTTTCTTT
TRBV15	TRBD1	TRBJ1-5	NA	CATRQGGQPQHF	TGTGCCACCCGACAGGGGGGCCAGCCCCAGCATTTT
TRBV7-2	NA	TRBJ2-7	many	CASSPTTGFYEQYF	TGTGCCAGCAGCCCGACGACAGGATTCTACGAGCAGTACTTC